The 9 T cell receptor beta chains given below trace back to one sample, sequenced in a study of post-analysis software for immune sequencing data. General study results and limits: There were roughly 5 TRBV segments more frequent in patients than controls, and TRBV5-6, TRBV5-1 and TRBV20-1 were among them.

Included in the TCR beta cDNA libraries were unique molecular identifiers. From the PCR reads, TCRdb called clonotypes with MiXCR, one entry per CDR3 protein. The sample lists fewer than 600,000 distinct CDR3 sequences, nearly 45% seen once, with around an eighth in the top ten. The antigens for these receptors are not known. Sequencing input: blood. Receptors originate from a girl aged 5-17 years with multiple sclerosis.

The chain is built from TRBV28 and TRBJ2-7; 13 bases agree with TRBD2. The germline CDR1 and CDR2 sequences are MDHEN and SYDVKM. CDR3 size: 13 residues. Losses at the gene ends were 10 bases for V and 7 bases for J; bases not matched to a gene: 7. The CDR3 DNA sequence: TGTGCCACCCGGACTAGCGGGAGCCCAGAGCAGTACTTC. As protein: CATRTSGSPEQYF.

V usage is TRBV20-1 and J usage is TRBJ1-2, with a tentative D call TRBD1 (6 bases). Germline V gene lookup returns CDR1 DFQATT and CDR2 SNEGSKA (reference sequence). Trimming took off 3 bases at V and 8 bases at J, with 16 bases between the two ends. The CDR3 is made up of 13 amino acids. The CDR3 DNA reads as TGCAGTGCTAGGGACGAACAGGGCCGGGGCTACACCTTC. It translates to CSARDEQGRGYTF.

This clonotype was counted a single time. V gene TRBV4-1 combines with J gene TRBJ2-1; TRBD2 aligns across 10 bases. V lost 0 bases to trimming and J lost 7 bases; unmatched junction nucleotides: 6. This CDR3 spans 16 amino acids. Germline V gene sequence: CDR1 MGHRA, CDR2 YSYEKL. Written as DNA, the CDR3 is TGCGCCAGCAGCCAAGATATCACTAGCGGGATTAATGAGCAGTTCTTC. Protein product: CASSQDITSGINEQFF.

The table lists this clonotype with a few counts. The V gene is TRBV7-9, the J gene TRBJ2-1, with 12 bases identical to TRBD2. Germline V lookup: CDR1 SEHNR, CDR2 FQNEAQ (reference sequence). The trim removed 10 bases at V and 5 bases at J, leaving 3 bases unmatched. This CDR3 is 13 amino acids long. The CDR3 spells CAKGLAGDNEQFF. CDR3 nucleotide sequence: TGTGCCAAGGGACTAGCGGGCGACAATGAGCAGTTCTTC.

CDR3 sequence (DNA): TGCAGTGCTAGAACAGGTGACGGCTCCTACGAGCAGTACTTC. This codes for CSARTGDGSYEQYF. The chain recombines TRBV20-1 with TRBJ2-7; maybe TRBD1 (5 bases). Germline-derived CDR1 and CDR2 are DFQATT and SNEGSKA (reference sequence). V gave up 2 bases and J gave up 0 bases, with 11 bases separating them. This CDR3 region has 14 residues.

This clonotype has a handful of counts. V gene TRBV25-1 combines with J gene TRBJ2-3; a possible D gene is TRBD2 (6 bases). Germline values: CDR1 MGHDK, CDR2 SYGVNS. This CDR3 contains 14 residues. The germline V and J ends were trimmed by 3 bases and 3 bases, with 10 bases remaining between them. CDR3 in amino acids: CASSDTSRTDTQYF. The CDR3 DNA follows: TGTGCCAGCAGTGACACTAGCCGAACAGATACGCAGTATTTT.

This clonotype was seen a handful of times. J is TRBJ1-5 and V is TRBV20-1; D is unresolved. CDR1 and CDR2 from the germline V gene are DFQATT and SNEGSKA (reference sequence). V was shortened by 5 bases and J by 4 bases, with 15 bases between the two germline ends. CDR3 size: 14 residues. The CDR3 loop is CSAARQSLNQPQHF. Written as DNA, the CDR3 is TGCAGTGCTGCTCGGCAGTCCTTAAATCAGCCCCAGCATTTT.

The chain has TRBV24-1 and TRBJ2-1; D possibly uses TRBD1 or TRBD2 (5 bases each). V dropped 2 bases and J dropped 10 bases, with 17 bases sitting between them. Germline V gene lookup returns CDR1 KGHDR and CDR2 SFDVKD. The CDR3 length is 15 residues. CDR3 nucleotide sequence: TGTGCCACCAGTGATTCCACCGGGACGGAAGGCGAGCAGTTCTTC. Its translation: CATSDSTGTEGEQFF.

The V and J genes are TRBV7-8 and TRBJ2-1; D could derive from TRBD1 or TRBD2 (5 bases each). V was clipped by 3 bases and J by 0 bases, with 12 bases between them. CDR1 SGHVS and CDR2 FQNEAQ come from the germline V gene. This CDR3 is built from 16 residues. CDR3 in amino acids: CASSFRDLSSYNEQFF. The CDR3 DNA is TGTGCCAGCAGCTTTCGGGACCTAAGCTCCTACAATGAGCAGTTCTTC.